This T cell receptor (beta chain) stems from a study of cytomegalovirus exposure and HLA in healthy donors. This clone was seen a few times. Its antigen remains unknown. The junction shows a germline mismatch at one end, possibly a read error. Germline values: CDR1 SEHNR, CDR2 FQNEAQ (reference sequence). CDR3 length: 12 amino acids. The PCR employed 60 Vbeta primers together with 13 Jbeta primers. Profiling relied on immunoSEQ multiplex PCR, and the TCRdb table lists in-frame clones only, not all of them. The sample has 110,000 to 150,000 clones; more than 80% are singletons. Study findings and constraints: Per a later analysis, 15,000 to 20,000 TCR beta sequences showed association with HLA alleles at 0.05 false discovery rate.

Material for sequencing was PBMCs. The rearrangement joins TRBV7-9 to TRBJ1-2; D gene uncertain. The TCR sequence derives from a woman in her thirties or forties in good health and CMV-seropositive. CDR3 region: CSSSLSGDGYTF. The CDR3 DNA reads as TGTTCCAGCAGCCTCTCGGGAGATGGCTACACCTTC.